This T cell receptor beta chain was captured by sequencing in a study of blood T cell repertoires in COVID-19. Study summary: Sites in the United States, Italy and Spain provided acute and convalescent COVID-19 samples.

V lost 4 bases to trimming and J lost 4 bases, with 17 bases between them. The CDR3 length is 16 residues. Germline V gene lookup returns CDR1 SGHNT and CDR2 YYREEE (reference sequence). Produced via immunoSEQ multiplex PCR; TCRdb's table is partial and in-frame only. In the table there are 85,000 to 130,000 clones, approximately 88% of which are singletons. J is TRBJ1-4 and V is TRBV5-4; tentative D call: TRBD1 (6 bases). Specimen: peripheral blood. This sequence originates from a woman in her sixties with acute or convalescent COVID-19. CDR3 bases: TGTGCCAGCAGCCCAACCCAGGGGAGCAATAATGAAAAACTGTTTTTT. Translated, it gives CASSPTQGSNNEKLFF.